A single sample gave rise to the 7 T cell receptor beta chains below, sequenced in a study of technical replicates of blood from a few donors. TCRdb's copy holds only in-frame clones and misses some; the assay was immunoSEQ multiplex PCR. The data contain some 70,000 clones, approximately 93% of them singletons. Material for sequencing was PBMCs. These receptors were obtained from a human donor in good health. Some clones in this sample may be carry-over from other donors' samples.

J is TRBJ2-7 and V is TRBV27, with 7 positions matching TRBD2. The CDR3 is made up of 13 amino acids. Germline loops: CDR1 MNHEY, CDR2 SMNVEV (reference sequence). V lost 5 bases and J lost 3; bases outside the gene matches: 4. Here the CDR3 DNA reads TGTGCCAGCAGTATCAGGGAGGGCTACGAGCAGTACTTC. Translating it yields CASSIREGYEQYF.

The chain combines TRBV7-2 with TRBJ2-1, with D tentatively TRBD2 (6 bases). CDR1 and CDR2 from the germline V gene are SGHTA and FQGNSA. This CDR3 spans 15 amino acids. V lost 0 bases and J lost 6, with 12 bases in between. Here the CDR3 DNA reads TGTGCCAGCAGCTTAGCTGGAGGGACCATCAATGAGCAGTTCTTC. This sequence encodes CASSLAGGTINEQFF.

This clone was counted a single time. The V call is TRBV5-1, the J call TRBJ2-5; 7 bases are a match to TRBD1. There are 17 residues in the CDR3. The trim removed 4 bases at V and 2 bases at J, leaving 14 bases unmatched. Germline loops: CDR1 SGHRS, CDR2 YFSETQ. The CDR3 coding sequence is TGCGCCAGCAGCACCTCGAGGGACAGCGCTAATCAAGAGACCCAGTACTTC. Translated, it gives CASSTSRDSANQETQYF.

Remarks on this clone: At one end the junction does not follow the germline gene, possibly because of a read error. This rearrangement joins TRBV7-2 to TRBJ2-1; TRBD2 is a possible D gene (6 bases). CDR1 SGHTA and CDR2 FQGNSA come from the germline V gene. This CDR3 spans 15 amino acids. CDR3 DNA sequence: TGTGCCAGCAGCGTAGCCGGGACTGTGATCAATGAGCAGTTCTTC. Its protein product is CASSVAGTVINEQFF.

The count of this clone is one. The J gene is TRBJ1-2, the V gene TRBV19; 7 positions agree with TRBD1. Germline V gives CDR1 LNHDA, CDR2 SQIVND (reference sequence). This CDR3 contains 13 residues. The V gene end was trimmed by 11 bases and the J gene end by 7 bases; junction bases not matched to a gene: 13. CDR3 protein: CASSFDREAGYTF. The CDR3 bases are TGTGCCTCATCCTTCGACAGGGAGGCTGGCTACACCTTC.

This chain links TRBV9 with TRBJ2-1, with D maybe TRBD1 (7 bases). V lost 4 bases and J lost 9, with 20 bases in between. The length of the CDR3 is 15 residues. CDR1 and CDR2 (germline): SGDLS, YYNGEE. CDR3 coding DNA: TGTGCCAGCAGCACACCACAGGGGAGGTTCGGTGAGCAGTTCTTC. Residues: CASSTPQGRFGEQFF.

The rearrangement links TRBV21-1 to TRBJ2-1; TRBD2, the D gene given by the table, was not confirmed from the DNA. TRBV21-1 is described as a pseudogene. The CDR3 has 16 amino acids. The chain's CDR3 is CASSNRLAGIYNEQFF. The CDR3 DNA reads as TGTGCCAGCAGCAATCGACTAGCGGGGATTTACAATGAGCAGTTCTTC.